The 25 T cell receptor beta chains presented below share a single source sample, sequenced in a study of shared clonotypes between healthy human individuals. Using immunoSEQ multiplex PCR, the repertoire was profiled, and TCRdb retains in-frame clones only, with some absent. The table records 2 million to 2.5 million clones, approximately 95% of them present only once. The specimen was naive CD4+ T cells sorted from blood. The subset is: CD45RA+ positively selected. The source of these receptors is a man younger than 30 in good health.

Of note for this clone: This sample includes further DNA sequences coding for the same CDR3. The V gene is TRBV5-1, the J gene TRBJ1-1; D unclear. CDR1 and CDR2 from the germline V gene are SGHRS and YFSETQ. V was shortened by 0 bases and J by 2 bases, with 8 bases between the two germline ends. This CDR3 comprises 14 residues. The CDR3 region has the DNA TGCGCCAGCAGCTTGGTTCCGGGTAACACTGAAGCTTTCTTT. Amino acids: CASSLVPGNTEAFF. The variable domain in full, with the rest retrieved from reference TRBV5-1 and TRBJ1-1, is KAGVTQTPRYLIKTRGQQVTLSCSPISGHRSVSWYQQTPGQGLQFLFEYFSETQRNKGNFPGRFSGRQFSNSRSEMNVSTLELGDSALYLCASSLVPGNTEAFFGQGTRLTVV.

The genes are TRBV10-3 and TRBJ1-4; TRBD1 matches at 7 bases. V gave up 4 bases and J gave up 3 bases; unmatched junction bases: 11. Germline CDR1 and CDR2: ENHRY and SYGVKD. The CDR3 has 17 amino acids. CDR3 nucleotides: TGTGCCATCAGTGGGGACAGATTTGGTGGGTCTAATGAAAAACTGTTTTTT. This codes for CAISGDRFGGSNEKLFF.

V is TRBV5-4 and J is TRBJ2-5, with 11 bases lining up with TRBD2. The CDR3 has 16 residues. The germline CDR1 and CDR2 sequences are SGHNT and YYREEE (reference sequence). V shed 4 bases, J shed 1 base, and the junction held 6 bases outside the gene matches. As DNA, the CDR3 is TGTGCCAGCAGCGCTAGACTAGCGGGGACCCAAGAGACCCAGTACTTC. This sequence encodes CASSARLAGTQETQYF.

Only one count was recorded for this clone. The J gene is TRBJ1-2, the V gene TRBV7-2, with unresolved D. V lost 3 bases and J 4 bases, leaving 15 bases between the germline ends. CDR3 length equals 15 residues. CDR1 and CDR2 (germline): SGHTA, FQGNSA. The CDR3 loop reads CASSLSVRIRYGYTF. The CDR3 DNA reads TGTGCCAGCAGCTTGAGTGTACGAATCCGCTATGGCTACACCTTC.

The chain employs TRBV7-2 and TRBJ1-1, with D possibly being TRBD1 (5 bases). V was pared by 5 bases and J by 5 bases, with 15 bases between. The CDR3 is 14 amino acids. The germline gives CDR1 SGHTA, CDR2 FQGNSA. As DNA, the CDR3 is TGTGCCAGCAGCCAGACGAGGGCAGGGACTGAAGCTTTCTTT. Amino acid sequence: CASSQTRAGTEAFF.

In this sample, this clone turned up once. CDR3 sequence reads: CASNPGAPYEQYF. DNA for the CDR3: TGTGCCAGCAATCCAGGGGCGCCCTACGAGCAGTACTTC. The chain has TRBV6-1 and TRBJ2-7; D is perhaps TRBD1 (6 bases). CDR3 length equals 13 residues. Germline V gene data show CDR1 as MNHNS and CDR2 as SASEGT. Trimming left V 7 bases short and J 2 bases short, with 12 bases between.

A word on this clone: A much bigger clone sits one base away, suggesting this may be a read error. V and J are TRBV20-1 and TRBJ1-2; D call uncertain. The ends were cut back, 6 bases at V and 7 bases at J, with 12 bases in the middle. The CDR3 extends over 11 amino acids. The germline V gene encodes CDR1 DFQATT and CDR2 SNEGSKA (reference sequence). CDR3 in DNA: TGCAGTGCGTCCCCAGAGGCTGGCTACACCTTC. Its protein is CSASPEAGYTF.

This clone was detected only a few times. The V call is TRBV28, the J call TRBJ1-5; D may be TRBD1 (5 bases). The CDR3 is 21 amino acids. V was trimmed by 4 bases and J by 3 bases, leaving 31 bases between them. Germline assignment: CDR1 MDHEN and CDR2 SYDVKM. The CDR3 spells CASSSAPGSRGGRIHNQPQHF. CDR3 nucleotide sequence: TGTGCCAGCAGTTCAGCTCCAGGGTCGCGCGGGGGGAGGATCCACAATCAGCCCCAGCATTTT.

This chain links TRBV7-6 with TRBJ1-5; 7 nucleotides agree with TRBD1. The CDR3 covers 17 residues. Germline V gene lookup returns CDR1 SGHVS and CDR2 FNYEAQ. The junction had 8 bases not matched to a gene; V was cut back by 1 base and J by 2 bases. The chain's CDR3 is CASSLGHRGKGNQPQHF. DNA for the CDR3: TGTGCCAGCAGCTTAGGGCACAGGGGCAAAGGCAATCAGCCCCAGCATTTT.

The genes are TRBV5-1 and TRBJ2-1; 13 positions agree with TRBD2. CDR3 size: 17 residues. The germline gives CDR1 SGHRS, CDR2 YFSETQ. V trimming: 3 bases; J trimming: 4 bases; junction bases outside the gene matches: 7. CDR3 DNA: TGCGCCAGCAGCTCTGAGCCGGGACTAGCGGGGTACAATGAGCAGTTCTTC. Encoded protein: CASSSEPGLAGYNEQFF.

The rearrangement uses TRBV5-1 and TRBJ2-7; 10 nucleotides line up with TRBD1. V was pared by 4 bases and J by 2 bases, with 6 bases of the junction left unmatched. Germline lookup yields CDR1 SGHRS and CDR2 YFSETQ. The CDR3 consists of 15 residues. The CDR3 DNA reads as TGCGCCAGCAGCGTCGACAGGGGGCCCACCTACGAGCAGTACTTC. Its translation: CASSVDRGPTYEQYF.

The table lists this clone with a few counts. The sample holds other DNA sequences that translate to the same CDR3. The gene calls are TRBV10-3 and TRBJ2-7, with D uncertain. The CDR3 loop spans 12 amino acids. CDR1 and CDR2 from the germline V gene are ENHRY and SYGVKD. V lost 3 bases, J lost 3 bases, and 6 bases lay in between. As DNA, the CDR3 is TGTGCCATCAGTGAATCTCGCTACGAGCAGTACTTC. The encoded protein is CAISESRYEQYF.

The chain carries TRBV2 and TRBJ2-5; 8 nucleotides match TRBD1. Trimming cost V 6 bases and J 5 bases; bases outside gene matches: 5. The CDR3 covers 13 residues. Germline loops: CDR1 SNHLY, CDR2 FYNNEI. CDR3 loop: CASSRGRGETQYF. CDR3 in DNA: TGTGCCAGCAGCAGGGGGCGCGGGGAGACCCAGTACTTC.

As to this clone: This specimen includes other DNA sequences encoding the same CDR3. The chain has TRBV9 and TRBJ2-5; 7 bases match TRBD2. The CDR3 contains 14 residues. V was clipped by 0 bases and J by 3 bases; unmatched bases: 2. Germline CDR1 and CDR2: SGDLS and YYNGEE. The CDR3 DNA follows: TGTGCCAGCAGCGTAGCGGGGGGAAAAGAGACCCAGTACTTC. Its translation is CASSVAGGKETQYF.

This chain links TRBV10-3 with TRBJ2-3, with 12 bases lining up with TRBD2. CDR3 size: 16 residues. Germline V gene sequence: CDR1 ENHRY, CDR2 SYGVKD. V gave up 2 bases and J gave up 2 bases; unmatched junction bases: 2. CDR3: CAISELAGGITDTQYF. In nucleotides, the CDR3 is TGTGCCATCAGTGAGCTAGCGGGGGGGATCACAGATACGCAGTATTTT.

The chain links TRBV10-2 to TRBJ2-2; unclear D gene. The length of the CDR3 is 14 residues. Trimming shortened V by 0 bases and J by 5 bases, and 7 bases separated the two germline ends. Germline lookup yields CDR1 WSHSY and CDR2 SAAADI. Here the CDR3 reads CASSESWVTGELFF. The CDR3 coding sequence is TGCGCCAGCAGTGAGTCGTGGGTAACCGGGGAGCTGTTTTTT.

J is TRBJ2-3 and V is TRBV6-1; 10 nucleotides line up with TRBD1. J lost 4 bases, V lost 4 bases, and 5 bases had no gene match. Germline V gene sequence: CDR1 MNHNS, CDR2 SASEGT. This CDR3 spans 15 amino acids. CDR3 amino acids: CASSAGTGAADTQYF. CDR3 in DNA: TGTGCCAGCAGTGCCGGGACAGGGGCGGCAGATACGCAGTATTTT.

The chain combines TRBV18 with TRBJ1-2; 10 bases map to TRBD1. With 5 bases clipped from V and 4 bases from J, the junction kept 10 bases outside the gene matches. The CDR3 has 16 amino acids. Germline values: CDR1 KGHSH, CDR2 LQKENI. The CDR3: CASSSDGTGDPYGYTF. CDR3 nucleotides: TGTGCCAGCTCATCAGACGGGACAGGGGACCCCTATGGCTACACCTTC. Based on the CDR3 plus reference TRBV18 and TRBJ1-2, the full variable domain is NAGVMQNPRHLVRRRGQEARLRCSPMKGHSHVYWYRQLPEEGLKFMVYLQKENIIDESGMPKERFSAEFPKEGPSILRIQQVVRGDSAAYFCASSSDGTGDPYGYTFGSGTRLTVV.

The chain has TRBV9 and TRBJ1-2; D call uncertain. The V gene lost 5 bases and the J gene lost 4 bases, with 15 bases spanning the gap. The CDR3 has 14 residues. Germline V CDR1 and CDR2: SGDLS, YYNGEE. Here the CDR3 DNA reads TGTGCCAGCAGTACCCTCGGCGGGTTCTATGGCTACACCTTC. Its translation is CASSTLGGFYGYTF.

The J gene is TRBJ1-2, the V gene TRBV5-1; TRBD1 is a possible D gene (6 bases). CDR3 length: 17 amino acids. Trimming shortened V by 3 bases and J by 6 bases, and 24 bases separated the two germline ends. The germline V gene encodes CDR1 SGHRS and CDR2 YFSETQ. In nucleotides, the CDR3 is TGCGCCAGCAGCTACGAACCCTCAGGGGCAGTGCAAGATGGCTACACCTTC. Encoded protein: CASSYEPSGAVQDGYTF.

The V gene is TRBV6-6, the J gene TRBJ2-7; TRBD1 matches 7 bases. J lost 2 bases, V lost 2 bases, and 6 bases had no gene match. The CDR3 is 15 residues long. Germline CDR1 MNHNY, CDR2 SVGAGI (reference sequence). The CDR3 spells CASSYTGTVTYEQYF. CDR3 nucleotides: TGTGCCAGCAGTTACACCGGGACAGTTACCTACGAGCAGTACTTC.

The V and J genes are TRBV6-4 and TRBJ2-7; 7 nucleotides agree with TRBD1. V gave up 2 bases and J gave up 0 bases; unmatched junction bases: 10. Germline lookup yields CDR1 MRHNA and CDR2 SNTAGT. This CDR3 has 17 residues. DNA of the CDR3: TGTGCCAGCAGTGACAGAACGGGACAGACGAGCTCCTACGAGCAGTACTTC. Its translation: CASSDRTGQTSSYEQYF.

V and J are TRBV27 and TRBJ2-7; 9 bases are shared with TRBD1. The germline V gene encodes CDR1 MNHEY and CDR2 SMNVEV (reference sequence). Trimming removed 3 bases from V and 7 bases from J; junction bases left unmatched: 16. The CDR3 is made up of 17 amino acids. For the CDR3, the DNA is TGTGCCAGCAGTTTCCTCAGTCCGGGACAGGGATCGGGAGAGCAGTACTTC. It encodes CASSFLSPGQGSGEQYF.

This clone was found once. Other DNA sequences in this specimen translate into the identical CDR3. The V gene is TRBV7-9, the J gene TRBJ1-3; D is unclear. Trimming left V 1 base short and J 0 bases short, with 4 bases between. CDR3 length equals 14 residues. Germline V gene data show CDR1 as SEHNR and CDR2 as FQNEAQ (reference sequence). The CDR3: CASSLGSSGNTIYF. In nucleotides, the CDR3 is TGTGCCAGCAGCTTAGGGAGCTCTGGAAACACCATATATTTT.

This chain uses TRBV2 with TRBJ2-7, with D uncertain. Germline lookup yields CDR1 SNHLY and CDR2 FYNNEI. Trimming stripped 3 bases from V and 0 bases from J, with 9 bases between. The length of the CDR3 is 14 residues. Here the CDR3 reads CASSDHSNSYEQYF. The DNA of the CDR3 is TGTGCCAGCAGTGATCACTCTAACTCCTACGAGCAGTACTTC. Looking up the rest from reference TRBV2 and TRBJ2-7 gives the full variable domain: EPEVTQTPSHQVTQMGQEVILRCVPISNHLYFYWYRQILGQKVEFLVSFYNNEISEKSEIFDDQFSVERPDGSNFTLKIRSTKLEDSAMYFCASSDHSNSYEQYFGPGTRLTVT.